This T cell receptor beta chain was retrieved from a study of shared clonotypes between healthy human individuals. General observations from the study: Naive subsets tended to show greater estimated richness than memory subsets. Between a handful of donors, naive CD4 clonotypes were shared at a level of about 5%.

Authors' analysis steps: Filtering differed because ImmunoSEQ produced junction-only sequences that carried no quality scores. Here immunoSEQ multiplex PCR was the method, and the copy in TCRdb shows in-frame clones only, minus some. V, J and clone size reflect that table, while D and trimming were determined from the DNA. Among nearly 1 million clones listed, 76% were seen once. Details on this clone: Its specificity is unknown.

This CDR3 comprises 14 residues. Germline CDR1 SGHAT, CDR2 FQNNGV. V dropped 4 bases and J dropped 6 bases, with 12 bases sitting between them. The chain joins TRBV11-2 to TRBJ2-2; a possible D gene is TRBD1 (6 bases). The sequence was collected from a man aged 18 to 29 in good health. Sequencing input: memory CD4+ T cells sorted from blood. The subset: CD45RA-negative fraction. CDR3 DNA: TGTGCCAGCAGCTCGCAGGGGTCTTCCGGGGAGCTGTTTTTT. The encoded protein is CASSSQGSSGELFF.